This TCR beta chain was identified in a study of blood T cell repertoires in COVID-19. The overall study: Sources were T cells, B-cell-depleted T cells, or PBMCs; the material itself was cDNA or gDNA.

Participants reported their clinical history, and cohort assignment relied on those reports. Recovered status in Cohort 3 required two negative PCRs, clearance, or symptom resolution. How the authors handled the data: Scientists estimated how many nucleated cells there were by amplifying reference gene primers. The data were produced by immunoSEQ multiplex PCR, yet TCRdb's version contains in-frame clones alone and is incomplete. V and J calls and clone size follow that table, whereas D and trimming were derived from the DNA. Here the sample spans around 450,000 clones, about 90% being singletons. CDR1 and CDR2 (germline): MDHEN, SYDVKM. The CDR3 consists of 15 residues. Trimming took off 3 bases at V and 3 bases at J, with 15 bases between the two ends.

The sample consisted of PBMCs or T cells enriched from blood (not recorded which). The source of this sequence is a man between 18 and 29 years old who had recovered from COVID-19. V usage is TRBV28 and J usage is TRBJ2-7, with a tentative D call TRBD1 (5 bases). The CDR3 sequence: CASSFVTEIFYEQYF. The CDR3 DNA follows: TGTGCCAGCAGTTTCGTGACAGAGATCTTCTACGAGCAGTACTTC.